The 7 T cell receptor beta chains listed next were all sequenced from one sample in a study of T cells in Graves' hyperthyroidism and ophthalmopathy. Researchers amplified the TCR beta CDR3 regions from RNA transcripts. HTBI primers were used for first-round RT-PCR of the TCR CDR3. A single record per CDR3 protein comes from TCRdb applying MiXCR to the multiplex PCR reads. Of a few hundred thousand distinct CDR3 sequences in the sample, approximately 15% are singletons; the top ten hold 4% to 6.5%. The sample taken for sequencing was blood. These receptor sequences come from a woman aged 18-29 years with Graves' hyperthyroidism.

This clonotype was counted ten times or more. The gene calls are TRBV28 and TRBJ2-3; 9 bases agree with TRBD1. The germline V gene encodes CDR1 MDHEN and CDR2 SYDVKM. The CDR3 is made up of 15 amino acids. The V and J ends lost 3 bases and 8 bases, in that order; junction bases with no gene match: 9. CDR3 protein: CASSLRTGGGGTQYF. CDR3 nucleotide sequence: TGTGCCAGCAGTTTGCGCACAGGGGGCGGCGGTACGCAGTATTTT.

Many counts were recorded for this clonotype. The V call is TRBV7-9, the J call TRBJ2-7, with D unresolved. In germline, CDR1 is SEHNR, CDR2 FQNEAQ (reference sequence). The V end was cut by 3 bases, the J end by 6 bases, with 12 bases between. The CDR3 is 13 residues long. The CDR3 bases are TGTGCCAGCAGCTTGGCGGCACGTATCGAGCAGTACTTC. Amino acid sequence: CASSLAARIEQYF.

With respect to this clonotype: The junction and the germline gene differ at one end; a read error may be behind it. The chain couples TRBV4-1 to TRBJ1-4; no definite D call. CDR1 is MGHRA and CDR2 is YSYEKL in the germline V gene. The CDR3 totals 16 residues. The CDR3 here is CASSQVLEATDEKLFF. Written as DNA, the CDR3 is TGCGCCAGCAGCCAAGTTCTCGAAGCAACTGATGAAAAACTGTTTTTT.

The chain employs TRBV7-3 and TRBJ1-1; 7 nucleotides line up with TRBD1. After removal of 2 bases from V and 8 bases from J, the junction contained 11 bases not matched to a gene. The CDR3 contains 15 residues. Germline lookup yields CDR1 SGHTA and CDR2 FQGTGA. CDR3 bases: TGTGCCAGCAGCTTATTCCCGGACAGGACCACAGAAGCTTTCTTT. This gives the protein CASSLFPDRTTEAFF.

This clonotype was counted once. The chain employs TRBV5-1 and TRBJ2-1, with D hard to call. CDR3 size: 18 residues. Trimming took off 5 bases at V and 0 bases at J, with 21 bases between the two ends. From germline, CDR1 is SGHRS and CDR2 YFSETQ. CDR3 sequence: CASRRLQLPPGSYNEQFF. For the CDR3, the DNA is TGCGCCAGCAGGAGATTACAACTCCCACCTGGCTCCTACAATGAGCAGTTCTTC.

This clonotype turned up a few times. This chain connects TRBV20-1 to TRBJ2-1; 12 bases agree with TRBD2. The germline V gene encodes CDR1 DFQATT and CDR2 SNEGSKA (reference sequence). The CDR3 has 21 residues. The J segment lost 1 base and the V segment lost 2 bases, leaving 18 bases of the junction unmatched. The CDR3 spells CSARPGPLGLAGGGSYNEQFF. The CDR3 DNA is TGCAGTGCTAGACCAGGCCCCTTAGGGCTAGCGGGAGGGGGATCCTACAATGAGCAGTTCTTC.

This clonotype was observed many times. The CDR3 nucleotides read TGTGCCATCAGTGAAGGGACAAGTGGCTACGGCAATCAGCCCCAGCATTTT. Translation: CAISEGTSGYGNQPQHF. The V and J genes are TRBV10-3 and TRBJ1-5; perhaps TRBD1 as D (6 bases). Deletions cut 3 bases from V and 2 bases from J, with 17 bases between. Germline CDR1 is ENHRY and CDR2 is SYGVKD. The CDR3 extends over 17 amino acids.